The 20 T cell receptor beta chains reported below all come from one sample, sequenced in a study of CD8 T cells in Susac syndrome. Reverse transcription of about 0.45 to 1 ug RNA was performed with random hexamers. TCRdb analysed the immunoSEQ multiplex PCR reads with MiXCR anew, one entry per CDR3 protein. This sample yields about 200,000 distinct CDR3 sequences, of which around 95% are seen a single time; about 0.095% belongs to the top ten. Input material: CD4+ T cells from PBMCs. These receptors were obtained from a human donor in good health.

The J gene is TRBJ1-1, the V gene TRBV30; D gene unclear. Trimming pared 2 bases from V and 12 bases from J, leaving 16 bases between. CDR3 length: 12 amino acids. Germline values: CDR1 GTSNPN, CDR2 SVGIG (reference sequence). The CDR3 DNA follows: TGTGCCTGGAGTTCCAGCCCCGAAGCGACTTTCTTT. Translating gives CAWSSSPEATFF.

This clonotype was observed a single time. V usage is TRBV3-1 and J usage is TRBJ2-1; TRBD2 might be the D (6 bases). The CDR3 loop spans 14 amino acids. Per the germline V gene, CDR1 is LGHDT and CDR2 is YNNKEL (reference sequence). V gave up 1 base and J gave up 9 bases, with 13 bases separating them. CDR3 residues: CASSQGTKPREQFF. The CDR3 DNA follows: TGTGCCAGCAGCCAAGGGACTAAACCCCGTGAGCAGTTCTTC.

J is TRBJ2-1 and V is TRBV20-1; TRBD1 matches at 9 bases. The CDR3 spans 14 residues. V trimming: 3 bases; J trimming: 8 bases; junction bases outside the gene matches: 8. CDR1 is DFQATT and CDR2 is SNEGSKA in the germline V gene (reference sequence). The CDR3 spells CSARDGTGPDEQFF. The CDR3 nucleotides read TGCAGTGCTAGGGACGGGACAGGGCCTGATGAGCAGTTCTTC.

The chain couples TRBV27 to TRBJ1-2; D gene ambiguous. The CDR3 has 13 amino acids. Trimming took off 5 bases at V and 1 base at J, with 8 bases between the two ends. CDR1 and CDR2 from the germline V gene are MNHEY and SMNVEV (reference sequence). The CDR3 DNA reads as TGTGCCAGCAGTACCGACAATAACTATGGCTACACCTTC. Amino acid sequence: CASSTDNNYGYTF.

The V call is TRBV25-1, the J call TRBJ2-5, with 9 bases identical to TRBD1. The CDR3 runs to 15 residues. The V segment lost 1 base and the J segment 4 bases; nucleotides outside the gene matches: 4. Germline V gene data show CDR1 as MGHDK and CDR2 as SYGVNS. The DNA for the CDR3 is TGTGCCAGCAGTGAATGGGCGACAGGGGGAGAGACCCAGTACTTC. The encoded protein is CASSEWATGGETQYF.

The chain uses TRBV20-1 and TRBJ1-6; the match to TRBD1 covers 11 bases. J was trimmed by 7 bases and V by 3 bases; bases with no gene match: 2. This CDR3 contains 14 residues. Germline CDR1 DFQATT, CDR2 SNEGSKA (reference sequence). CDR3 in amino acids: CSARGTGGNSPLHF. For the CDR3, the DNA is TGCAGTGCTAGGGGGACAGGGGGAAATTCACCCCTCCACTTT.

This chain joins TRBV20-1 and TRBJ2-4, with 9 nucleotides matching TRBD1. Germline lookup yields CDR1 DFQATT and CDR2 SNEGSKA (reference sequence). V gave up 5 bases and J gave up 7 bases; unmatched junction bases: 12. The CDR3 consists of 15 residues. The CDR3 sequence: CSAPKPGQGWNIQYF. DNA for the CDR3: TGCAGTGCTCCTAAACCGGGACAGGGCTGGAACATTCAGTACTTC.

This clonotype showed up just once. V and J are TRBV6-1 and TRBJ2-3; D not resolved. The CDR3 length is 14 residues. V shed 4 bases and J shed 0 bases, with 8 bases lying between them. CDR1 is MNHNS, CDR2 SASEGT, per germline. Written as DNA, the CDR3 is TGTGCCAGCAGTGTAACGATTAGCACAGATACGCAGTATTTT. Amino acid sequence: CASSVTISTDTQYF.

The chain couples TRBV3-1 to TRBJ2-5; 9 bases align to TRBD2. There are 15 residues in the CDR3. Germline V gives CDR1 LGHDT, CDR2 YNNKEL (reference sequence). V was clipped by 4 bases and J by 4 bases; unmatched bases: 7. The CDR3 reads CASSLQSGGRETQYF. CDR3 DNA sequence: TGTGCCAGCAGCCTTCAGAGCGGGGGGAGAGAGACCCAGTACTTC.

As DNA, the CDR3 is TGTGCCAGCACCAACGGGGGCGGTTTGAGGTACAATGAGCAGTTCTTC. Amino acid sequence: CASTNGGGLRYNEQFF. The chain employs TRBV6-1 and TRBJ2-1; either TRBD1 or TRBD2 may fit D (6 bases each). The CDR3 runs 16 residues. V dropped 7 bases and J dropped 4 bases, with 20 bases sitting between them. Germline V CDR1 and CDR2: MNHNS, SASEGT.

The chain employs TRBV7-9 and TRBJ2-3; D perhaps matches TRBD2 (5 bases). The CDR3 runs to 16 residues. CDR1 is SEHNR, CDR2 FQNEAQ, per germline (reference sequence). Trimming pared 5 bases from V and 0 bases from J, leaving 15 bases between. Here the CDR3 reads CASSPRVSSSTDTQYF. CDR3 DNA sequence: TGTGCCAGCAGCCCGCGGGTCAGCTCGAGCACAGATACGCAGTATTTT.

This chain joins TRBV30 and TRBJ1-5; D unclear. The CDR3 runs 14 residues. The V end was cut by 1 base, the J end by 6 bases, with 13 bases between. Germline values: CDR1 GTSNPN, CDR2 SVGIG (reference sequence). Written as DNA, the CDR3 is TGTGCCTGGAGTGCGGTGACCCCAAGTCAGCCCCAGCATTTT. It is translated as CAWSAVTPSQPQHF.

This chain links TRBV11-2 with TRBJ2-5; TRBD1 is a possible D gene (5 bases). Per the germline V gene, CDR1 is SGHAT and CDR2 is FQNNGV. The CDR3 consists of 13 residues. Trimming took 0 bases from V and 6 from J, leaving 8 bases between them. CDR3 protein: CASSLDLGQTQYF. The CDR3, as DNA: TGTGCCAGCAGCTTAGATCTGGGGCAGACCCAGTACTTC.

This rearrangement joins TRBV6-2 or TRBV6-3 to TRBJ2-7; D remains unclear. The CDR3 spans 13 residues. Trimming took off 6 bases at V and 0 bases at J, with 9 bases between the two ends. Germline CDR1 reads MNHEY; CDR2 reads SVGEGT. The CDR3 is CASRTVASYEQYV. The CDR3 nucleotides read TGTGCCAGCAGGACCGTGGCCTCCTACGAGCAGTACGTC.

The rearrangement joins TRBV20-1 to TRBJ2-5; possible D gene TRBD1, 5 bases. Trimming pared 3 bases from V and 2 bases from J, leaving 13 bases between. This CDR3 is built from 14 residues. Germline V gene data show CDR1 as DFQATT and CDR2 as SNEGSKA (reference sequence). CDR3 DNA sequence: TGCAGTGCTAGGCGGCCGACAGATCAAGAGACCCAGTACTTC. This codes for CSARRPTDQETQYF.

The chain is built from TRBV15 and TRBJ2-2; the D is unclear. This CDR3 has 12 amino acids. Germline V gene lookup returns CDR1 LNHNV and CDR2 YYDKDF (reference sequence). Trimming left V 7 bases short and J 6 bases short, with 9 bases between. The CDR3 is CATTDGSGELFF. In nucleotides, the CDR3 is TGTGCCACCACCGACGGGTCCGGGGAGCTGTTTTTT.

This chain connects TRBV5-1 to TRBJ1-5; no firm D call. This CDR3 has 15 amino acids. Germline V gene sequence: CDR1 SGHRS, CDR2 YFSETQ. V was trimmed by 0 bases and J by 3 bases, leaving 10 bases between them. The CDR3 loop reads CASSLGGRLNQPQHF. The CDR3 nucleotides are TGCGCCAGCAGCTTGGGAGGGCGACTCAATCAGCCCCAGCATTTT. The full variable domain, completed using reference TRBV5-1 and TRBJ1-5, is KAGVTQTPRYLIKTRGQQVTLSCSPISGHRSVSWYQQTPGQGLQFLFEYFSETQRNKGNFPGRFSGRQFSNSRSEMNVSTLELGDSALYLCASSLGGRLNQPQHFGDGTRLSIL.

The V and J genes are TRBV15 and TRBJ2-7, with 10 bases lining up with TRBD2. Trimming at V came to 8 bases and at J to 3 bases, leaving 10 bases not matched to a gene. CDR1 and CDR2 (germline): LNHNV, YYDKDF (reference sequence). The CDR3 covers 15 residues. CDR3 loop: CATGLADRKFYEQYV. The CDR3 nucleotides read TGTGCCACCGGACTAGCGGACCGAAAATTCTACGAGCAGTACGTC.

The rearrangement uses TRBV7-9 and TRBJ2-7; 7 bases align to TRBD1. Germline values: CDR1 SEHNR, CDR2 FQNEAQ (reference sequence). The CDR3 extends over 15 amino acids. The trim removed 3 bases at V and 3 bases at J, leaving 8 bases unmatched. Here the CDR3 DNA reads TGTGCCAGCAGCTTTCTGATAGGGGACAGCTACGAGCAGTACTTC. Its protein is CASSFLIGDSYEQYF. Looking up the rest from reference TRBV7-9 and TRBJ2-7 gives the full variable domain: DTGVSQNPRHKITKRGQNVTFRCDPISEHNRLYWYRQTLGQGPEFLTYFQNEAQLEKSRLLSDRFSAERPKGSFSTLEIQRTEQGDSAMYLCASSFLIGDSYEQYFGPGTRLTVT.

The CDR3 reads CATKPGAVNSYEQYV. CDR3 DNA sequence: TGTGCCACCAAACCCGGGGCAGTTAATTCCTACGAGCAGTACGTC. The V gene is TRBV28, the J gene TRBJ2-7; D could derive from TRBD1 or TRBD2 (5 bases each). The germline V gene encodes CDR1 MDHEN and CDR2 SYDVKM. V dropped 10 bases and J dropped 1 base, with 20 bases sitting between them. The CDR3 is made up of 15 amino acids.